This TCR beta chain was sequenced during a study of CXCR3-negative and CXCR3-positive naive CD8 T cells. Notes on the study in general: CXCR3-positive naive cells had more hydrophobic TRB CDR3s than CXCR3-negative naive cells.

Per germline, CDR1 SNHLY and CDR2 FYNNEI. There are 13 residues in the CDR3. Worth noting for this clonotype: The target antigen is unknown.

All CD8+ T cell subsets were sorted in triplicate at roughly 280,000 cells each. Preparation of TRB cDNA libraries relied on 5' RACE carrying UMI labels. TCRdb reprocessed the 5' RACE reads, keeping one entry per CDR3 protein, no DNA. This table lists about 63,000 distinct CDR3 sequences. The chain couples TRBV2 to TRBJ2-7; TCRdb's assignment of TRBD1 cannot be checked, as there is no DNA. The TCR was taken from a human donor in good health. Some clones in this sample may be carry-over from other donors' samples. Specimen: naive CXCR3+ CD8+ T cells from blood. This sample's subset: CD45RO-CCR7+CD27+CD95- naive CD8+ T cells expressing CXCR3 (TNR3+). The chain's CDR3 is CASSEPGTYEQYF. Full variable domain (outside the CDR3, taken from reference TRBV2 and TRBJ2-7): EPEVTQTPSHQVTQMGQEVILRCVPISNHLYFYWYRQILGQKVEFLVSFYNNEISEKSEIFDDQFSVERPDGSNFTLKIRSTKLEDSAMYFCASSEPGTYEQYFGPGTRLTVT.